A selection of T cell receptor beta chains follows, all from one sample in a study of T cells after yellow fever vaccination. TCRdb ran MiXCR on the 5' RACE reads and lists one entry per CDR3 protein. The data show around 73,000 distinct CDR3 sequences, 7.5% to 9% seen once. The specimen was CD8+ T cells sorted from PBMCs, collected on the day of the yellow fever booster vaccination. The receptor set was obtained from a man aged 25-45 years who received the YFV17D yellow fever vaccine. Each CDR3 is given with its conserved first and last residue. D genes are given only for firm matches. Size is stated for part of the rows, as once, few or many counts, or as a class when the clone is expanded.

V gene: TRBV18; D gene: TRBD1; clone size: many; J gene: TRBJ2-7; CDR3 protein: CASSPRDRTYEQYF; CDR3 DNA: TGTGCCAGCTCACCACGGGACAGGACCTACGAGCAGTACTTC
V gene: TRBV7-2; D gene: NA; clone size: many; J gene: TRBJ2-1; CDR3 protein: CASSLGRQGRTYNEQFF; CDR3 DNA: TGTGCCAGCAGCTTAGGCCGGCAGGGTAGAACTTACAATGAGCAGTTCTTC
V gene: TRBV6-1; D gene: TRBD1; clone size: few; J gene: TRBJ1-3; CDR3 protein: CASFSTGGNTIYF; CDR3 DNA: TGTGCCAGCTTCAGTACAGGGGGGAACACCATATATTTT
V gene: TRBV4-1; D gene: NA; clone size: few; J gene: TRBJ1-6; CDR3 protein: CASSQVEYSPLHF; CDR3 DNA: TGCGCCAGCAGCCAAGTTGAGTATTCACCCCTCCACTTT
V gene: TRBV7-9; D gene: NA; clone size: NA; J gene: TRBJ1-5; CDR3 protein: CASSNPGSPNQPQHF; CDR3 DNA: TGTGCCAGCAGCAATCCAGGGTCCCCAAATCAGCCCCAGCATTTT
V gene: TRBV5-1; D gene: NA; clone size: NA; J gene: TRBJ2-7; CDR3 protein: CATTAVPGDSYEQYF; CDR3 DNA: TGCGCCACCACGGCGGTACCGGGAGATTCCTACGAGCAGTACTTC
V gene: TRBV7-3; D gene: NA; clone size: NA; J gene: TRBJ2-7; CDR3 protein: CASSLTARREQYF; CDR3 DNA: TGTGCCAGCAGCTTAACGGCTAGGCGCGAGCAGTACTTC
V gene: TRBV7-2; D gene: TRBD1; clone size: NA; J gene: TRBJ2-1; CDR3 protein: CASIVTGGIYNEQFF; CDR3 DNA: TGTGCCAGCATCGTAACAGGGGGCATCTACAATGAGCAGTTCTTC
V gene: TRBV20-1; D gene: TRBD2; clone size: NA; J gene: TRBJ2-2; CDR3 protein: CSARDWSGRASGELFF; CDR3 DNA: TGCAGTGCTAGAGATTGGAGCGGGAGGGCCTCCGGGGAGCTGTTTTTT
V gene: TRBV20-1; D gene: NA; clone size: NA; J gene: TRBJ2-7; CDR3 protein: CSASRSGLSYEQYF; CDR3 DNA: TGCAGTGCTAGCCGTTCAGGGCTCTCCTACGAGCAGTACTTC
V gene: TRBV7-6; D gene: NA; clone size: few; J gene: TRBJ1-5; CDR3 protein: CASSEGGLSQPQHF; CDR3 DNA: TGTGCCAGCTCGGAGGGGGGACTCTCCCAGCCCCAGCATTTT
V gene: TRBV29-1; D gene: NA; clone size: few; J gene: TRBJ2-3; CDR3 protein: CSGMSPDTQYF; CDR3 DNA: TGCAGCGGAATGAGTCCCGATACGCAGTATTTT
V gene: TRBV7-6; D gene: NA; clone size: NA; J gene: TRBJ2-3; CDR3 protein: CASSVNGDTQYF; CDR3 DNA: TGTGCCAGCAGCGTTAACGGGGATACGCAGTATTTT
V gene: TRBV7-8; D gene: NA; clone size: NA; J gene: TRBJ1-3; CDR3 protein: CASSLGTVGSGNTIYF; CDR3 DNA: TGTGCCAGCAGCTTAGGGACAGTTGGATCTGGAAACACCATATATTTT
V gene: TRBV5-5; D gene: NA; clone size: few; J gene: TRBJ2-7; CDR3 protein: CASSLEDFIEQYF; CDR3 DNA: TGTGCCAGCAGCTTGGAGGACTTCATCGAGCAGTACTTC
V gene: TRBV2; D gene: NA; clone size: few; J gene: TRBJ2-3; CDR3 protein: CASSIPSGLETEGGTDTQYF; CDR3 DNA: TGTGCCAGCAGTATCCCCTCTGGGTTGGAGACCGAAGGGGGCACAGATACGCAGTATTTT
V gene: TRBV4-3; D gene: TRBD1; clone size: NA; J gene: TRBJ1-5; CDR3 protein: CASSQEQGNQPQHF; CDR3 DNA: TGCGCCAGCAGCCAAGAACAGGGGAATCAGCCCCAGCATTTT